This T cell receptor beta chain came from a study of T cell responses to AZD1222 COVID-19 vaccine. Study results and caveats: Females outnumbered males among donors, who were mostly white British; clonal diversity was possibly underestimated. Two AZD1222 administrations were followed by greater Spike-specific TCR breadth and depth. At baseline, just six AZD1222 recipients tested seropositive.

On this clone: Its antigen is unidentified.

The table came from immunoSEQ multiplex PCR; TCRdb's copy has only in-frame clones and leaves some out. The table records around 150,000 clones, 80% to 95% of them present only once. There are 16 residues in the CDR3. The V end lost 4 bases, the J end lost 5 bases, and 20 bases lay between the germline ends. The V gene's germline CDR1 is LNHDA and CDR2 SQIVND (reference sequence). The sequence came from an adult who received the AZD1222 COVID-19 vaccine. Specimen: peripheral blood, collected 28 days after the second AZD1222 dose. The chain has TRBV19 and TRBJ1-2, with D maybe TRBD1 (5 bases). CDR3 loop: CASSRPGTGRGYGYTF. The DNA of the CDR3 is TGTGCCAGTAGTAGGCCCGGGACGGGAAGAGGTTATGGCTACACCTTC.